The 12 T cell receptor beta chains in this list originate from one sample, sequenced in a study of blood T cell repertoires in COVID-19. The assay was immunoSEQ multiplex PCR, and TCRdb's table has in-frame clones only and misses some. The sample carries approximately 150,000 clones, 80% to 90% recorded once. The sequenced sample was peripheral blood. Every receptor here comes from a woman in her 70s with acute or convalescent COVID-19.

The CDR3 nucleotides are TGCGCCAGCAGCCAAGAAGGGAGGGAACGAGGAAACACCATATATTTT. Translated, it gives CASSQEGRERGNTIYF. The J gene is TRBJ1-3, the V gene TRBV4-1; unclear D gene. From germline, CDR1 is MGHRA and CDR2 YSYEKL. The V and J ends lost 0 bases and 4 bases respectively, with 13 bases between them. The CDR3 sequence is 16 residues long.

The CDR3 loop is CASSLGQGAVAYEQYF. CDR3 DNA sequence: TGTGCCAGCAGCTTGGGGCAGGGTGCCGTGGCCTACGAGCAGTACTTC. The chain has TRBV5-4 and TRBJ2-7; D possibly corresponds to TRBD1 (5 bases). CDR1 SGHNT and CDR2 YYREEE come from the germline V gene (reference sequence). V was cut by 0 bases and J by 2 bases, with 15 bases left in between. The CDR3 has 16 amino acids.

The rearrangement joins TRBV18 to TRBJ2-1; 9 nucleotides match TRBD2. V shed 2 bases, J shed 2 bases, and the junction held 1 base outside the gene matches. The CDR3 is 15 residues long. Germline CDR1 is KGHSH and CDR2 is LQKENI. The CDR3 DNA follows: TGTGCCAGCTCACCAGGACTAGCGCCCTACAATGAGCAGTTCTTC. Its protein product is CASSPGLAPYNEQFF.

CDR3 sequence (DNA): TGTGCCATCAGTGAGTCTGCGGGGAAACAGCCCCAGCATTTT. This translates into CAISESAGKQPQHF. The chain has TRBV10-3 and TRBJ1-5; no definite D call. Germline V gene data show CDR1 as ENHRY and CDR2 as SYGVKD. The CDR3 has 14 amino acids. The V gene lost 0 bases and the J gene lost 7 bases, with 10 bases spanning the gap.

CDR3 in DNA: TGTGCCAGCAGCTTAGTTTCGAGTGGCGAGCAGTACTTC. Encoded protein: CASSLVSSGEQYF. V is TRBV7-2 and J is TRBJ2-7; D unclear. Per germline, CDR1 SGHTA and CDR2 FQGNSA. Trimming removed 1 base at V and 6 bases at J, with 10 bases between. The CDR3 consists of 13 residues.

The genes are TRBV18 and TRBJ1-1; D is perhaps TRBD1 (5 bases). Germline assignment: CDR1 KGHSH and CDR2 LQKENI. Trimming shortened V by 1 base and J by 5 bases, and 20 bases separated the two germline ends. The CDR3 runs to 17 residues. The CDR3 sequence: CASSPRIPTGDETEAFF. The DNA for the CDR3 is TGTGCCAGCTCACCACGAATACCCACAGGCGACGAAACTGAAGCTTTCTTT.

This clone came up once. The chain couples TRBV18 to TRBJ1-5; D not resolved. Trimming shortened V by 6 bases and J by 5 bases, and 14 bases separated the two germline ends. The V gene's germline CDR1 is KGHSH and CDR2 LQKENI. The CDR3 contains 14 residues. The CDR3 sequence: CASSVSQTDQPQHF. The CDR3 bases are TGTGCCAGCTCGGTTAGTCAGACTGATCAGCCCCAGCATTTT.

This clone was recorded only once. CDR3 amino acids: CASSTWTGSGANVLTF. For the CDR3, the DNA is TGTGCCAGTAGTACGTGGACAGGGTCTGGGGCCAACGTCCTGACTTTC. The chain employs TRBV19 and TRBJ2-6; TRBD1 aligns across 8 bases. Germline CDR1 is LNHDA and CDR2 is SQIVND (reference sequence). The CDR3 contains 16 residues. The trim removed 4 bases at V and 1 base at J, leaving 3 bases unmatched.

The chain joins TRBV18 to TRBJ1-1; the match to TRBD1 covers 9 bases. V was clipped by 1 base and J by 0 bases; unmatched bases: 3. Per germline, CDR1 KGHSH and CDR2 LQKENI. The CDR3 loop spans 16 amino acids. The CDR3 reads CASSPRQGDLNTEAFF. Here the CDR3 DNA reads TGTGCCAGCTCACCACGACAGGGGGATTTGAACACTGAAGCTTTCTTT.

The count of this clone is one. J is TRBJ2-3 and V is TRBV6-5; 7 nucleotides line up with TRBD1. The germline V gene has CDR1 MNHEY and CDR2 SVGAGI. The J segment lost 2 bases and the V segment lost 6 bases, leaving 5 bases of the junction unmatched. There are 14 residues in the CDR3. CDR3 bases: TGTGCCAGCAGCCCAGGGGGATTCACAGATACGCAGTATTTT. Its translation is CASSPGGFTDTQYF.

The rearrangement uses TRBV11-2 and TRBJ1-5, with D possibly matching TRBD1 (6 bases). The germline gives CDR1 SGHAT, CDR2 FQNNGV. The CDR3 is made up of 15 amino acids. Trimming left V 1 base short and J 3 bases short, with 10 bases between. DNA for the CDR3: TGTGCCAGCAGCTTAGGCGCAGGGGTCAATCAGCCCCAGCATTTT. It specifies CASSLGAGVNQPQHF.

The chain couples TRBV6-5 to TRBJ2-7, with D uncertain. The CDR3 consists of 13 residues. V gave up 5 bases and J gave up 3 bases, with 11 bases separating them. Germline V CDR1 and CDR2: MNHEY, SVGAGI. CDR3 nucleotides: TGTGCCAGCAGTCTTCAGTACTACTACGAGCAGTACTTC. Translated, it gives CASSLQYYYEQYF.